This passage covers 10 T cell receptor beta chains from one sample sequenced in a study of blood T cell repertoires in COVID-19. TCRdb's copy holds only in-frame clones and misses some; the assay was immunoSEQ multiplex PCR. The sample yields 150,000 to 200,000 clones, about four fifths seen once. Sequenced input: PBMCs or T cells enriched from blood (not recorded which). These TCRs come from a woman aged 25 to 39 who had been exposed to COVID-19.

The chain is built from TRBV10-3 and TRBJ1-6; possibly TRBD1 for D (6 bases). Germline V gives CDR1 ENHRY, CDR2 SYGVKD. V dropped 8 bases and J dropped 0 bases, with 14 bases sitting between them. This CDR3 is 16 amino acids long. CDR3 sequence reads: CAISMGASSYNSPLHF. The CDR3 bases are TGTGCCATCTCCATGGGGGCGAGCTCCTATAATTCACCCCTCCACTTT.

V is TRBV7-2 and J is TRBJ2-2; D unclear. The V gene lost 1 base and the J gene lost 5 bases, with 11 bases spanning the gap. CDR3 size: 15 residues. The V gene's germline CDR1 is SGHTA and CDR2 FQGNSA. Here the CDR3 DNA reads TGTGCCAGCAGCTTAGAACACAGTATAACCGGGGAGCTGTTTTTT. It yields the protein CASSLEHSITGELFF.

The chain links TRBV7-8 to TRBJ2-1; TRBD1 is a possible D gene (6 bases). V was shortened by 4 bases and J by 8 bases, with 18 bases between the two germline ends. This CDR3 spans 15 amino acids. Looked up from germline, CDR1 is SGHVS and CDR2 is FQNEAQ. CDR3 protein: CASSSPQGIGDEQFF. The CDR3 DNA reads TGTGCCAGCAGCTCACCCCAGGGGATCGGCGATGAGCAGTTCTTC.

The table lists this clone with a count of one. The CDR3 protein is CASSSSGLLGTGRNEQFF. The CDR3 coding sequence is TGTGCCAGCAGCTCCTCAGGTTTACTCGGGACAGGTCGAAATGAGCAGTTCTTC. The chain links TRBV7-9 to TRBJ2-1, with 8 bases lining up with TRBD1. Germline CDR1 is SEHNR and CDR2 is FQNEAQ (reference sequence). The CDR3 loop spans 18 amino acids. V was pared by 4 bases and J by 7 bases, with 18 bases of the junction left unmatched.

This rearrangement joins TRBV7-9 to TRBJ2-5; a possible D gene is TRBD2 (6 bases). The CDR3 has 13 amino acids. V was pared by 5 bases and J by 2 bases, with 9 bases between. Germline assignment: CDR1 SEHNR and CDR2 FQNEAQ (reference sequence). In DNA, the CDR3 is TGTGCCAGCAGCCCCGGGACTCAAGAGACCCAGTACTTC. Its protein product is CASSPGTQETQYF.

The genes are TRBV6-5 and TRBJ2-1; possibly TRBD2 for D (7 bases). The CDR3 is 15 amino acids. V was cut by 5 bases and J by 2 bases, with 13 bases left in between. Germline V gene sequence: CDR1 MNHEY, CDR2 SVGAGI. The DNA for the CDR3 is TGTGCCAGCAGTCCTCTAGGGGGGGCCTACAATGAGCAGTTCTTC. Protein sequence: CASSPLGGAYNEQFF.

The table lists this clone with a few counts. CDR3 nucleotide sequence: TGTGCCAGCAGCGACCAGGGATTTGGTGAAAAACTGTTTTTT. Protein sequence: CASSDQGFGEKLFF. This chain uses TRBV5-4 with TRBJ1-4; D perhaps matches TRBD1 (5 bases). V was trimmed by 4 bases and J by 7 bases, leaving 14 bases between them. This CDR3 comprises 14 residues. In germline, CDR1 is SGHNT, CDR2 YYREEE (reference sequence). Using reference TRBV5-4 and TRBJ1-4 for the parts outside the CDR3, the full variable domain is ETGVTQSPTHLIKTRGQQVTLRCSSQSGHNTVSWYQQALGQGPQFIFQYYREEENGRGNFPPRFSGLQFPNYSSELNVNALELDDSALYLCASSDQGFGEKLFFGSGTQLSVL.

V and J are TRBV2 and TRBJ1-1; the match to TRBD1 covers 7 bases. With 4 bases clipped from V and 6 bases from J, the junction kept 11 bases outside the gene matches. This CDR3 contains 15 residues. Germline values: CDR1 SNHLY, CDR2 FYNNEI. The DNA of the CDR3 is TGTGCCAGCAGTGGGTCCGGGGACAGATTTCCTGAAGCTTTCTTT. Amino acid sequence: CASSGSGDRFPEAFF.

This clone showed up just once. In DNA, the CDR3 is TGTGCCACCAGCTCCAGGGCGAACACCGGGGAGCTGTTTTTT. Translated: CATSSRANTGELFF. This sequence joins TRBV24-1 and TRBJ2-2; tentatively, D is TRBD1 (5 bases). Germline V CDR1 and CDR2: KGHDR, SFDVKD. The CDR3 contains 14 residues. V lost 7 bases to trimming and J lost 0 bases, with 8 bases between them.

The chain combines TRBV15 with TRBJ1-5; maybe TRBD1 (6 bases). The V end lost 8 bases, the J end lost 0 bases, and 17 bases lay between the germline ends. This CDR3 is 16 amino acids long. From germline, CDR1 is LNHNV and CDR2 YYDKDF (reference sequence). The CDR3 loop is CATSLTGQYSNQPQHF. The CDR3 DNA is TGTGCCACCTCTTTAACAGGGCAGTATAGCAATCAGCCCCAGCATTTT. Supplemented by reference TRBV15 and TRBJ1-5, the full variable domain reads DAMVIQNPRYQVTQFGKPVTLSCSQTLNHNVMYWYQQKSSQAPKLLFHYYDKDFNNEADTPDNFQSRRPNTSFCFLDIRSPGLGDTAMYLCATSLTGQYSNQPQHFGDGTRLSIL.